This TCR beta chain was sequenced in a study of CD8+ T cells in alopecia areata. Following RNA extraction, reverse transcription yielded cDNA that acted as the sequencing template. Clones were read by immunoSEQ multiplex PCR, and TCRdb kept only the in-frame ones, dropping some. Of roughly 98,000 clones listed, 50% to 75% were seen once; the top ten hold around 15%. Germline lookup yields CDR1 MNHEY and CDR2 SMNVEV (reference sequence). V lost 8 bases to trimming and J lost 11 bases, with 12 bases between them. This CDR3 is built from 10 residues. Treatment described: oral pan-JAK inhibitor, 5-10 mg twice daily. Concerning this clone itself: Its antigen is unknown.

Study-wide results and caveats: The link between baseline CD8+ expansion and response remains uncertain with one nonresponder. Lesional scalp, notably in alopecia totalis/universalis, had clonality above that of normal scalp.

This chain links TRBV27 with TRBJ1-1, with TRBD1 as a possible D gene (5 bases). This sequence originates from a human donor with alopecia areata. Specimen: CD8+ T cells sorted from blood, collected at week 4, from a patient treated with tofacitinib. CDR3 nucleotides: TGTGCCAGCGGGCCCCGGGGGGCTTTCTTT. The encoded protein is CASGPRGAFF.